This T cell receptor beta chain was documented in a study of blood T cell repertoires in COVID-19. Overall study context: PBMCs, B-cell-depleted T cells, or T cells provided the cDNA or gDNA that made up the material.

Measured with immunoSEQ multiplex PCR; TCRdb has only the in-frame clones, and not every one. The sample lists 150,000 to 200,000 clones, more than 65% occurring once. V shed 4 bases and J shed 8 bases, with 27 bases lying between them. The CDR3 loop spans 18 amino acids. From germline, CDR1 is LGHNA and CDR2 YNFKEQ. This clone appeared a few times. This receptor was identified in a man in his fifties or sixties who had recovered from COVID-19. Sequencing was done on a sample of PBMCs or T cells enriched from blood (not recorded which). J is TRBJ2-1 and V is TRBV4-2, with D maybe TRBD2 (6 bases). This CDR3 reads CASSPGQRIGGKLDEQFF. For the CDR3, the DNA is TGTGCCAGCAGCCCCGGACAACGGATTGGCGGGAAGTTAGATGAGCAGTTCTTC.